The clone carrying this TCR beta chain was counted a few times. Its antigen remains unknown. As every portion of the isolated RNA was reverse transcribed, the sequencing read expressed TCRB transcripts. Several million reads on average were seen across naive, central memory and regulatory T cell samples. Some clones are missing from TCRdb's copy, which holds only in-frame ones; the method was immunoSEQ multiplex PCR. Of approximately 250,000 clones in the sample, around 24% are singletons; the top ten hold around 0.013%. The sample is drawn from a study of beta chain features in type 1 diabetes. Study-level background: No patient-donor differences in age, gender, total cells or subset yield.

The authors sorted CD4+ naive, central memory, regulatory and stem cell-like memory cells via CD45RO/CCR7/CD25/CD127/CD95/CD27. CDR1 LGHNA and CDR2 YNFKEQ come from the germline V gene. The CDR3 extends over 16 amino acids. The V and J ends lost 5 bases and 2 bases, in that order; junction bases with no gene match: 6. The study, taken as a whole, reports: Among all four CD4+ subsets, Type 1 diabetes patients had TCRB CDR3s that were moderately but significantly shorter. The similarity of naive, central memory and Treg TCRB repertoires appeared greater among patients than among healthy donors.

The receptor's source is a woman aged 30 to 39 with type 1 diabetes. The source material was naive CD4+ T cells from blood. This chain links TRBV4-2 with TRBJ2-1; 10 bases align to TRBD2. The CDR3 loop reads CASSASGLATYNEQFF. DNA for the CDR3: TGTGCCAGCAGCGCCTCGGGACTAGCGACCTACAATGAGCAGTTCTTC.